Listed below are T cell receptor beta chains from one sample, sequenced in a study of T cells in Graves' hyperthyroidism and ophthalmopathy. TCRdb recomputed calls from the multiplex PCR reads with MiXCR, one row per CDR3 protein. The data hold 250,000 to 300,000 distinct CDR3 sequences, with about 14% observed a single time. The sequenced sample consisted of blood. The receptor source for this set is a woman in her twenties or thirties with Graves' hyperthyroidism that later progressed to Graves' ophthalmopathy. The CDR3 runs from the conserved cysteine through the conserved F or W. The order of the fields is V gene, J gene, D gene, CDR3 length, CDR3 protein. A D gene is named only where the DNA matches it firmly.

v_call: TRBV12-3/TRBV12-4
j_call: TRBJ2-7
d_call: TRBD2
cdr3_length: 13
cdr3_aa: CASGLAAAYEQYF

v_call: TRBV7-2
j_call: TRBJ2-3
d_call: TRBD2
cdr3_length: 14
cdr3_aa: CASSLTSGWDTQYF

v_call: TRBV4-2
j_call: TRBJ1-4
d_call: -
cdr3_length: 14
cdr3_aa: CASSQEQGNEKLFF

v_call: TRBV6-2/TRBV6-3
j_call: TRBJ2-3
d_call: TRBD2
cdr3_length: 15
cdr3_aa: CASRTGLAGTDTQYF

v_call: TRBV3-1
j_call: TRBJ2-6
d_call: -
cdr3_length: 16
cdr3_aa: CASSQDYYSGANVLTF

v_call: TRBV7-3
j_call: TRBJ2-2
d_call: -
cdr3_length: 14
cdr3_aa: CASSPKSATGELFF

v_call: TRBV4-3
j_call: TRBJ1-1
d_call: -
cdr3_length: 17
cdr3_aa: CASSQPPFGAEGTEAFF

v_call: TRBV20-1
j_call: TRBJ2-2
d_call: -
cdr3_length: 14
cdr3_aa: CSARWEVGTGELFF

v_call: TRBV6-2/TRBV6-3
j_call: TRBJ2-2
d_call: TRBD2
cdr3_length: 18
cdr3_aa: CASRSNLAGEQNTGELFF

v_call: TRBV20-1
j_call: TRBJ2-3
d_call: -
cdr3_length: 12
cdr3_aa: CSASDTTDTQYF

v_call: TRBV28
j_call: TRBJ2-7
d_call: TRBD2
cdr3_length: 16
cdr3_aa: CASSPNGIAGSYEQYF

v_call: TRBV24-1
j_call: TRBJ2-1
d_call: -
cdr3_length: 13
cdr3_aa: CATSVLDHNEQFF

v_call: TRBV30
j_call: TRBJ1-1
d_call: -
cdr3_length: 14
cdr3_aa: CAWLGGETPREAFF

v_call: TRBV6-1
j_call: TRBJ1-3
d_call: -
cdr3_length: 18
cdr3_aa: CASSEEQRGRHSGNTIYF

v_call: TRBV28
j_call: TRBJ1-1
d_call: -
cdr3_length: 18
cdr3_aa: CASTKFGPGAGGDTEAFF

v_call: TRBV28
j_call: TRBJ2-1
d_call: TRBD2
cdr3_length: 15
cdr3_aa: CASSTPSGTLNEQFF

v_call: TRBV7-6
j_call: TRBJ2-1
d_call: TRBD2
cdr3_length: 16
cdr3_aa: CASSGMTSGLYNEQFF

v_call: TRBV12-3/TRBV12-4
j_call: TRBJ2-7
d_call: -
cdr3_length: 14
cdr3_aa: CASSLYRRSYEQYF

v_call: TRBV27
j_call: TRBJ1-5
d_call: -
cdr3_length: 17
cdr3_aa: CASSLYSLTHGEVPQHF

v_call: TRBV2
j_call: TRBJ1-2
d_call: -
cdr3_length: 12
cdr3_aa: CASRRAGYGYTF

v_call: TRBV27
j_call: TRBJ2-1
d_call: TRBD2
cdr3_length: 15
cdr3_aa: CASSLVLAGGREQFF

v_call: TRBV12-3/TRBV12-4
j_call: TRBJ2-2
d_call: TRBD1
cdr3_length: 14
cdr3_aa: CASSFIEGQGRLFF

v_call: TRBV4-2
j_call: TRBJ1-2
d_call: -
cdr3_length: 14
cdr3_aa: CASSQDPGLGGYTF

v_call: TRBV28
j_call: TRBJ1-5
d_call: -
cdr3_length: 13
cdr3_aa: CASSPPFTGPQHF

v_call: TRBV7-9
j_call: TRBJ1-5
d_call: -
cdr3_length: 12
cdr3_aa: CASSLWGQPQHF

v_call: TRBV11-2
j_call: TRBJ2-7
d_call: TRBD1
cdr3_length: 16
cdr3_aa: CASSYRGDRVSHEQYF

v_call: TRBV18
j_call: TRBJ2-7
d_call: -
cdr3_length: 14
cdr3_aa: CASSPNGRVGEQYF

v_call: TRBV18
j_call: TRBJ2-1
d_call: TRBD1
cdr3_length: 13
cdr3_aa: CASSRTGRNEQFF

v_call: TRBV5-1
j_call: TRBJ1-5
d_call: -
cdr3_length: 13
cdr3_aa: CASSLDGNQPQHF

v_call: TRBV2
j_call: TRBJ2-4
d_call: -
cdr3_length: 19
cdr3_aa: CASSDRGGLATLAKNIQYF

v_call: TRBV28
j_call: TRBJ2-7
d_call: -
cdr3_length: 13
cdr3_aa: CASSLGQDYEQYF

v_call: TRBV5-5
j_call: TRBJ2-1
d_call: TRBD2
cdr3_length: 15
cdr3_aa: CASSPPGLAIHEQFF

v_call: TRBV20-1
j_call: TRBJ2-1
d_call: -
cdr3_length: 13
cdr3_aa: CSATAGRLSEQFF

v_call: TRBV20-1
j_call: TRBJ2-4
d_call: -
cdr3_length: 12
cdr3_aa: CSARVLKNIQYF

v_call: TRBV20-1
j_call: TRBJ1-1
d_call: -
cdr3_length: 13
cdr3_aa: CSARRQGNTEAFF

v_call: TRBV6-5
j_call: TRBJ2-3
d_call: TRBD2
cdr3_length: 16
cdr3_aa: CASSYPMAGVTDTQYF

v_call: TRBV28
j_call: TRBJ1-5
d_call: TRBD1
cdr3_length: 13
cdr3_aa: CASRETGNQPQHF

v_call: TRBV29-1
j_call: TRBJ2-7
d_call: -
cdr3_length: 11
cdr3_aa: CSALGHYEQYF

v_call: TRBV5-1
j_call: TRBJ2-5
d_call: TRBD2
cdr3_length: 17
cdr3_aa: CASSLGTSGKTGETQYF

v_call: TRBV28
j_call: TRBJ1-2
d_call: -
cdr3_length: 16
cdr3_aa: CASNSPIPGSLYGYTF

v_call: TRBV30
j_call: TRBJ2-1
d_call: -
cdr3_length: 12
cdr3_aa: CAWNPGSNEQFF

v_call: TRBV28
j_call: TRBJ2-7
d_call: -
cdr3_length: 14
cdr3_aa: CASSSIVSSHEQYF

v_call: TRBV18
j_call: TRBJ1-1
d_call: -
cdr3_length: 17
cdr3_aa: CASSPVRTSSVNTEAFF

v_call: TRBV29-1
j_call: TRBJ1-1
d_call: -
cdr3_length: 10
cdr3_aa: CSVAGTEAFF

v_call: TRBV2
j_call: TRBJ2-6
d_call: TRBD1
cdr3_length: 18
cdr3_aa: CASSVGTGRGSGANVLTF

v_call: TRBV28
j_call: TRBJ1-1
d_call: -
cdr3_length: 14
cdr3_aa: CASTLAKLNTEAFF

v_call: TRBV7-2
j_call: TRBJ2-7
d_call: -
cdr3_length: 18
cdr3_aa: CASSLASSGKTSVYEQYF

v_call: TRBV7-9
j_call: TRBJ2-1
d_call: TRBD2
cdr3_length: 17
cdr3_aa: CASSLTDKSGSYSEQFF

v_call: TRBV30
j_call: TRBJ1-3
d_call: -
cdr3_length: 14
cdr3_aa: CAWSDGHSGNTIYF

v_call: TRBV20-1
j_call: TRBJ2-1
d_call: -
cdr3_length: 15
cdr3_aa: CSATASGRTNNEQFF

v_call: TRBV5-1
j_call: TRBJ2-1
d_call: TRBD2
cdr3_length: 16
cdr3_aa: CASSPGLAGGYNEQFF

v_call: TRBV9
j_call: TRBJ2-2
d_call: -
cdr3_length: 15
cdr3_aa: CASSPGGLDTGELFF

v_call: TRBV28
j_call: TRBJ2-3
d_call: -
cdr3_length: 14
cdr3_aa: CASSLARHTDTQYF

v_call: TRBV28
j_call: TRBJ1-6
d_call: TRBD1
cdr3_length: 16
cdr3_aa: CASSSPGQGYNSPLHF

v_call: TRBV14
j_call: TRBJ2-1
d_call: -
cdr3_length: 12
cdr3_aa: CASSPEFGEQFF